The 5 T cell receptor beta chains given below trace back to one sample, sequenced in a study of blood T cell repertoires in COVID-19. The protocol was immunoSEQ multiplex PCR, while the TCRdb copy is restricted to in-frame clones and leaves out a portion. The sample has 150,000 to 200,000 clones; about 86% are singletons. Source material: peripheral blood. These receptors came from a man younger than 35 with acute or convalescent COVID-19.

The CDR3 here is CASTARTPREKLFF. For the CDR3, the DNA is TGTGCCAGTACCGCGAGAACTCCTAGGGAAAAACTGTTTTTT. The chain uses TRBV19 and TRBJ1-4; D ambiguous. The germline V and J ends were trimmed by 7 bases and 8 bases, with 17 bases remaining between them. Germline lookup yields CDR1 LNHDA and CDR2 SQIVND (reference sequence). The CDR3 totals 14 residues.

For this clone: This specimen includes other DNA sequences encoding the same CDR3. The genes are TRBV12-3 or TRBV12-4 and TRBJ2-5; D call uncertain. The CDR3 is 11 residues long. Trimming stripped 6 bases from V and 5 bases from J, with 7 bases between. For the CDR3, the DNA is TGTGCCAGCAGCTCCAGGGAGACCCAGTACTTC. Amino acids: CASSSRETQYF.

The chain combines TRBV9 with TRBJ1-2; 8 positions agree with TRBD1. The CDR3 spans 14 residues. Germline CDR1 and CDR2: SGDLS and YYNGEE. Trimming removed 3 bases from V and 6 bases from J; junction bases left unmatched: 7. The CDR3 DNA reads TGTGCCAGCAGCGCGACAACAGGGGGACATGGCTACACCTTC. Translated, it gives CASSATTGGHGYTF.

The chain employs TRBV15 and TRBJ1-3, with D perhaps TRBD1 (5 bases). CDR1 and CDR2 from the germline V gene are LNHNV and YYDKDF (reference sequence). The ends were cut back, 5 bases at V and 7 bases at J, with 18 bases in the middle. The CDR3 has 15 amino acids. CDR3 in DNA: TGTGCCACCAGCTTAGGGCAGGGTGATTTTAACACCATATATTTT. Protein sequence: CATSLGQGDFNTIYF.

The chain recombines TRBV9 with TRBJ2-1; 8 bases agree with TRBD2. Trimming removed 4 bases from V and 6 bases from J; junction bases left unmatched: 6. The CDR3 consists of 14 residues. The germline CDR1 and CDR2 sequences are SGDLS and YYNGEE. In DNA form, the CDR3 reads TGTGCCAGCAGCTCATCTACTAGCGGCAATGAGCAGTTCTTC. It encodes CASSSSTSGNEQFF.